These 14 T cell receptor beta chains were all obtained from the same sample, sequenced in a study of blood T cell repertoires in COVID-19 (dated by TCRdb to 2018 to 2021). Libraries were prepared through the immunoSEQ multiplex PCR assay. As stored in TCRdb, this immuneACCESS dataset retains in-frame rearrangements with V and J assigned. A fraction of the clones does not appear; measured against another copy, unresolved V genes explain less than half of the discrepancy, and the remainder lacks a known reason. This sample gives approximately 310,000 clones in total; more than 75% of them show up just once. The top ten clones comprise around 7.8% of the sample. The sample consisted of peripheral blood. The receptors here all came from a woman aged 50 to 65 who had recovered from COVID-19.

V and J are TRBV24-1 and TRBJ2-1; TRBD2 aligns across 7 bases. The CDR3 loop spans 16 amino acids. CDR1 is KGHDR, CDR2 SFDVKD, per germline. V was clipped by 5 bases and J by 1 base; unmatched bases: 7. In DNA, the CDR3 is TGTGCCACCAGTGGGTCTGGGGGGGGTTCCTACAATGAGCAGTTCTTC. This translates into CATSGSGGGSYNEQFF.

The chain links TRBV9 to TRBJ2-7; TRBD2 matches at 11 bases. V shed 0 bases and J 7 bases; nucleotides not matched to a gene: 3. There are 14 residues in the CDR3. The V gene's germline CDR1 is SGDLS and CDR2 YYNGEE. The CDR3 loop is CASSVGLAGGEQYF. The CDR3 coding sequence is TGTGCCAGCAGCGTAGGGCTAGCGGGAGGTGAGCAGTACTTC.

This clone has a handful of counts. The chain links TRBV12-3 or TRBV12-4 to TRBJ1-1; D is unclear. Trimming shortened V by 6 bases and J by 1 base, and 9 bases separated the two germline ends. This CDR3 has 13 residues. The CDR3 protein is CASRNRPNTEAFF. The CDR3 DNA sequence: TGTGCCAGCAGAAACAGACCGAACACTGAAGCTTTCTTT.

This clone was seen only a few times. The chain carries TRBV19 and TRBJ1-2; possible D gene TRBD1, 5 bases. CDR3 length: 14 residues. V was cut by 5 bases and J by 3 bases, with 13 bases left in between. Germline V lookup: CDR1 LNHDA, CDR2 SQIVND (reference sequence). In DNA form, the CDR3 reads TGTGCCAGTAGTCTCATCGTAGGGGACTATGGCTACACCTTC. It is translated as CASSLIVGDYGYTF.

The J gene is TRBJ1-5, the V gene TRBV10-3, with D uncertain. Trimming shortened V by 0 bases and J by 0 bases, and 9 bases separated the two germline ends. CDR1 is ENHRY and CDR2 is SYGVKD in the germline V gene. CDR3 size: 16 residues. The CDR3 nucleotides are TGTGCCATCAGTGAGTCAGGAGGGAATAGCAATCAGCCCCAGCATTTT. Translating gives CAISESGGNSNQPQHF.

CDR3 DNA sequence: TGTGCCACCAGTAATAGGGGGGGGCCCCAGCATTTT. The encoded protein is CATSNRGGPQHF. The chain combines TRBV15 with TRBJ1-5; tentative D call: TRBD1 (6 bases). V was clipped by 6 bases and J by 9 bases, with 12 bases between them. CDR1 and CDR2 (germline): LNHNV, YYDKDF (reference sequence). CDR3 size: 12 residues.

V and J are TRBV28 and TRBJ1-5; D gene unclear. The germline V gene has CDR1 MDHEN and CDR2 SYDVKM. This CDR3 is 14 amino acids long. The V end was cut by 5 bases, the J end by 0 bases, with 8 bases between. CDR3 in DNA: TGTGCCAGCAGTGACACCACTAGCAATCAGCCCCAGCATTTT. It specifies CASSDTTSNQPQHF.

The rearrangement uses TRBV3-1 (or the pseudogene TRBV3-2) and TRBJ2-7; D is possibly TRBD2 (5 bases). Looked up from germline, CDR1 is LGHDT and CDR2 is YNNKEL (reference sequence). With 1 base removed from V and 2 bases from J, the gap between germline ends came to 12 bases. The CDR3 runs 15 residues. The CDR3 DNA sequence: TGTGCCAGCAGCCAAGGCTTTCGGGGAGCCTACGAGCAGTACTTC. Amino acids: CASSQGFRGAYEQYF.

The chain has TRBV3-1 (or the pseudogene TRBV3-2) and TRBJ1-4; no clear D gene. Germline V gene lookup returns CDR1 LGHDT and CDR2 YNNKEL (reference sequence). The ends were cut back, 4 bases at V and 8 bases at J, with 20 bases in the middle. CDR3 length equals 16 residues. The CDR3 DNA follows: TGTGCCAGCAGCCCAGGCCTATCCTCATCGGGGGAAAAACTGTTTTTT. Amino acids: CASSPGLSSSGEKLFF.

This sequence joins TRBV29-1 and TRBJ1-1; D is possibly TRBD1 (6 bases). The V gene lost 7 bases and the J gene lost 3 bases, with 18 bases spanning the gap. Germline CDR1 reads SQVTM; CDR2 reads ANQGSEA. This CDR3 is built from 14 residues. CDR3 in amino acids: CSAHQDRGHTEAFF. Here the CDR3 DNA reads TGCAGCGCCCACCAGGACAGAGGTCACACTGAAGCTTTCTTT.

This clone was seen only once. The rearrangement joins TRBV4-1 to TRBJ1-3, with 11 bases aligning to TRBD1. The J segment lost 3 bases and the V segment lost 2 bases, leaving 3 bases of the junction unmatched. This CDR3 is 16 amino acids long. Germline-derived CDR1 and CDR2 are MGHRA and YSYEKL. As DNA, the CDR3 is TGCGCCAGCAGCCAACAGGACAGGGGGCTTGGAAACACCATATATTTT. Translating it yields CASSQQDRGLGNTIYF.

The chain links TRBV2 to TRBJ1-1; D not certain. The CDR3 length is 17 residues. CDR1 and CDR2 (germline): SNHLY, FYNNEI. V was cut by 6 bases and J by 1 base, with 21 bases left in between. CDR3: CASSLIPTAPGNTEAFF. CDR3 nucleotide sequence: TGTGCCAGCAGCCTCATACCCACGGCACCGGGGAACACTGAAGCTTTCTTT.

Only one count was recorded for this clone. The chain links TRBV2 to TRBJ2-5; 7 positions match TRBD1. The CDR3 loop spans 15 amino acids. Germline V gene data show CDR1 as SNHLY and CDR2 as FYNNEI. The trim removed 6 bases at V and 3 bases at J, leaving 10 bases unmatched. The CDR3 coding sequence is TGTGCCAGCAGAAAAACCGGACAGGTCGAAGAGACCCAGTACTTC. The encoded protein is CASRKTGQVEETQYF.

V is TRBV7-2 and J is TRBJ1-2; D perhaps matches TRBD1 (6 bases). Germline V gene data show CDR1 as SGHTA and CDR2 as FQGNSA. The CDR3 has 15 amino acids. Trimming left V 1 base short and J 6 bases short, with 15 bases between. The CDR3 spells CASSLVRGAFDGYTF. CDR3 nucleotides: TGTGCCAGCAGCTTAGTTCGGGGGGCGTTTGATGGCTACACCTTC.